This T cell receptor (beta chain) originates from a study of siplizumab effects on memory and regulatory T cells. Study-wide findings and caveats: In roughly 80-97% of proliferating CD4+ or CD8+ clones, a naive or memory phenotype could not be assigned. Where siplizumab was present, mappable alloreactive CD4+ clones averaged approximately 73% Treg-derived, compared with 25% to 30% in controls. Proliferating siplizumab-cultured Tregs lacked confirmed suppressive function.

The CDR3 has 15 amino acids. After removal of 6 bases from V and 5 bases from J, the junction contained 9 bases not matched to a gene. Germline loops: CDR1 KGHSH, CDR2 LQKENI. This clone came up once. Its antigen is undetermined. Around 10^5 TCR templates per sample were sequenced. Only in-frame clones appear in the TCRdb table, and some are missing; sequencing was by immunoSEQ multiplex PCR. The sample records 90,000 to 110,000 clones, 92% being singletons. The chain joins TRBV18 to TRBJ1-4, with 7 bases aligning to TRBD1. Source material: Tregs sorted from blood. This TCR came from a human donor in good health. For the CDR3, the DNA is TGTGCCAGCTCCCTTGGGACAGCCAAGAATGAAAAACTGTTTTTT. Its translation is CASSLGTAKNEKLFF.